This TCR beta chain was documented in a study of cytotoxic CD8 clonotypes in ibrutinib-treated CLL. General study points: Baseline levels of clonality went above those of age-matched healthy donors and moved with circulating CD8+ T-cell counts.

Germline V gene sequence: CDR1 LNHDA, CDR2 SQIVND (reference sequence). Deletions cut 5 bases from V and 5 bases from J, with 19 bases between. The CDR3 runs to 15 residues. Turning to this clone: The antigen is unknown.

Assay used: immunoSEQ multiplex PCR; TCRdb lists only in-frame clones, some missing. This sample has around 21,000 clones, with under 80% found just once. The source is a human donor with chronic lymphocytic leukemia. Sequencing was performed on PBMCs, taken before ibrutinib treatment. The chain recombines TRBV19 with TRBJ2-7; TRBD2 is a possible D gene (7 bases). CDR3 coding DNA: TGTGCCAGTAGTGCCAAGGGGGGGTTTCTCGACGAGCAGTACTTC. Encoded protein: CASSAKGGFLDEQYF. Based on the CDR3 plus reference TRBV19 and TRBJ2-7, the full variable domain is DGGITQSPKYLFRKEGQNVTLSCEQNLNHDAMYWYRQDPGQGLRLIYYSQIVNDFQKGDIAEGYSVSREKKESFPLTVTSAQKNPTAFYLCASSAKGGFLDEQYFGPGTRLTVT.